The T cell receptor beta chain under discussion was sequenced for a study of shared clonotypes between healthy human individuals. Background on the study: A couple of female and three male donors aged 18 to 49 were enrolled.

Samples left unsorted employed 80 million to 95 million PBMCs for genomic DNA. V lost 1 base and J lost 3, with 10 bases in between. Germline CDR1 is GTSNPN and CDR2 is SVGIG (reference sequence). The CDR3 loop spans 14 amino acids. Every immunoSEQ plate was one replicate of a subset's evenly spread DNA. Authors' analysis steps: Sequence data from immunoSEQ were junction-only and lacked quality scores; consequently, filtering differed. TCRdb's table, derived via immunoSEQ multiplex PCR, lists solely in-frame clones and lacks some. V, J and clone size are taken as reported in that table, and D and trimming were inferred from the DNA itself. The table records roughly 510,000 clones, over 75% of them present only once.

The receptor was derived from a woman between 40 and 50 years old in good health. Some clones in this sample may be carry-over from other donors' samples. The V call is TRBV30, the J call TRBJ1-3; possible D gene TRBD1, 6 bases. The material sequenced was PBMCs. The CDR3 nucleotides read TGTGCCTGGAGTGAGGCAGGGGTTGGAAACACCATATATTTT. This translates into CAWSEAGVGNTIYF.